This T cell receptor (beta chain) emerged from a study of T-cell memory formation after mild COVID-19. Study findings and constraints: Clones contracting across day 15 to 85 had a balanced CD4/CD8 profile; later expanding clones leaned CD4+. Shrinking CD4+ clones were chiefly CM and EM; CD8+ ones were chiefly EMRA.

Researchers used 5'RACE with constant-segment primers to make TCR alpha and TCR beta cDNA libraries that carry sample barcodes and UMIs. Each CDR3 protein is one row after TCRdb ran MiXCR on the 5' RACE reads. Here the sample spans 400,000 or so distinct CDR3 sequences, roughly 20% being singletons. A remark on this clonotype: The antigen remains unidentified.

V lost 1 base to trimming and J lost 8 bases; unmatched junction nucleotides: 11. The CDR3 has 16 residues. Germline V gene sequence: CDR1 SGHVS, CDR2 FNYEAQ. Source material: PBMCs or a T cell subset sorted from them (not recorded which). This sequence originates from an adult woman who had mild COVID-19 (a few samples of this study predate the infection). Cell type and time point are not known. This chain joins TRBV7-6 and TRBJ2-1; 7 bases are a match to TRBD2. The CDR3 DNA is TGTGCCAGCAGCTTAGGGGGAGGGCCAATGCAATATGAGCAGTTCTTC. This gives the protein CASSLGGGPMQYEQFF.